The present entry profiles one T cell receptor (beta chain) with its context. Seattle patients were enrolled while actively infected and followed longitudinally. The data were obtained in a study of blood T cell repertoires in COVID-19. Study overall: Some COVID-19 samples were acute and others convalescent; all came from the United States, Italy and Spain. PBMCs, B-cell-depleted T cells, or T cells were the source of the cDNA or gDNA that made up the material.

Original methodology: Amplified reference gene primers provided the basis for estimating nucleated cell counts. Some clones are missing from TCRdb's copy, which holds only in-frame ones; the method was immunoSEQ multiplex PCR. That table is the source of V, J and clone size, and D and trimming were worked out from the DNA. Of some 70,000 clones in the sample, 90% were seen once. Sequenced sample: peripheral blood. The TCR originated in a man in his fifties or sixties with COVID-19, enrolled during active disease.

CDR3 coding DNA: TGTGCCAGCAGTGAGAACAGGGGGTCAGATACGCAGTATTTT. It encodes CASSENRGSDTQYF. J is TRBJ2-3 and V is TRBV6-1; 8 positions agree with TRBD1. Germline CDR1 and CDR2: MNHNS and SASEGT. This CDR3 is 14 amino acids long. Trimming cost V 3 bases and J 4 bases; bases outside gene matches: 3.